The entry that follows covers one T cell receptor beta chain sequence. Its antigen remains unidentified. The data were obtained in a study of OX40 agonist ivuxolimab in advanced cancers. Whole-study context: Treatment of patients was with ivuxolimab, an agonistic anti-OX40 (CD134) antibody. Dose-escalation subjects each had hepatocellular carcinoma, melanoma, renal cell or head and neck cancer.

The study's findings and limits: CD8+ T cells averaged more expanded clones than CD4+.

Germline trimming cut 2 bases from V and 4 bases from J; bases unmatched to any gene: 13. The germline V gene encodes CDR1 MNHNS and CDR2 SASEGT. The CDR3 extends over 18 amino acids. Any history of autoimmune disease or systemic immunosuppression disqualified patients. Generated by immunoSEQ multiplex PCR, the TCRdb table keeps only in-frame clones and is missing some. This table holds about 59,000 clones, approximately 82% found once. The origin of this receptor is an adult with an advanced solid tumor such as melanoma, head and neck, liver or kidney cancer. The source material was CD4+ or CD8+ T cells sorted from blood, sampled in a trial of the OX40 agonist ivuxolimab. The gene calls are TRBV6-1 and TRBJ2-7; 11 bases align to TRBD1. The CDR3 reads CASSESRTGGKFKYEQYF. The CDR3, as DNA: TGTGCCAGCAGTGAAAGTAGGACAGGGGGCAAATTTAAGTACGAGCAGTACTTC.